What follows are 20 T cell receptor beta chains derived from one specimen sequenced in a study of T-cell memory formation after mild COVID-19. In TCRdb, the 5' RACE reads were re-called with MiXCR into one record per CDR3 protein. The top ten clones hold about 23% of a sample with hundreds of thousands of distinct CDR3 sequences, about 16% of them seen once. The specimen sequenced was PBMCs or a T cell subset sorted from them (not recorded which). These receptors were taken from a man aged 18 to 30 who had mild COVID-19 (a few samples of this study predate the infection). Cell type and time point are not known.

This clonotype turned up a few times. The chain joins TRBV25-1 to TRBJ1-1; TRBD1 agrees at 10 bases. The germline V gene has CDR1 MGHDK and CDR2 SYGVNS. This CDR3 has 14 amino acids. The junction had 1 base not matched to a gene; V was cut back by 3 bases and J by 3 bases. CDR3 sequence reads: CASSEGQGYTEAFF. The DNA of the CDR3 is TGTGCCAGCAGTGAGGGACAGGGGTACACTGAAGCTTTCTTT.

The sample holds a few counts of this clonotype. The V call is TRBV30, the J call TRBJ2-1; TRBD2 matches 9 bases. The V segment lost 5 bases and the J segment 2 bases; nucleotides outside the gene matches: 4. Germline loops: CDR1 GTSNPN, CDR2 SVGIG (reference sequence). CDR3 size: 14 residues. The CDR3 DNA follows: TGTGCCTGGGATAGCGGGGGCACCTACAATGAGCAGTTCTTC. Translating it yields CAWDSGGTYNEQFF.

V gene TRBV24-1 combines with J gene TRBJ1-2, with D unresolved. CDR3 size: 14 residues. Germline CDR1 is KGHDR and CDR2 is SFDVKD. The V end was cut by 2 bases, the J end by 6 bases, with 12 bases between. CDR3 in amino acids: CATSDYGSHNGYTF. Written as DNA, the CDR3 is TGTGCCACCAGTGATTATGGGTCGCATAATGGCTACACCTTC.

In this sample, this clonotype turned up many times. This chain uses TRBV7-9 with TRBJ2-5, with D unresolved. This CDR3 region has 11 residues. Trimming took 5 bases from V and 10 from J, leaving 11 bases between them. Germline CDR1 and CDR2: SEHNR and FQNEAQ (reference sequence). The CDR3 nucleotides are TGTGCCAGCAGCGACGACTCCATCCAGTACTTC. Translating it yields CASSDDSIQYF. The variable domain in full, with the rest retrieved from reference TRBV7-9 and TRBJ2-5, is DTGVSQNPRHKITKRGQNVTFRCDPISEHNRLYWYRQTLGQGPEFLTYFQNEAQLEKSRLLSDRFSAERPKGSFSTLEIQRTEQGDSAMYLCASSDDSIQYFGPGTRLLVL.

The table lists this clonotype with many counts. This chain joins TRBV20-1 and TRBJ2-3, with a possible D match to TRBD2 (7 bases). In germline, CDR1 is DFQATT, CDR2 SNEGSKA (reference sequence). This CDR3 region has 14 residues. Deletions cut 0 bases from V and 3 bases from J, with 10 bases between. Here the CDR3 DNA reads TGCAGTGCTAGAGACGGGGGGCTTACAGATACGCAGTATTTT. It is translated as CSARDGGLTDTQYF.

The chain combines TRBV2 with TRBJ2-3; 9 bases match TRBD2. CDR3 length: 15 residues. Germline V CDR1 and CDR2: SNHLY, FYNNEI. After removal of 11 bases from V and 4 bases from J, the junction contained 13 bases not matched to a gene. In DNA form, the CDR3 reads TGTGCCGCTGGGGAGCGGGGGGCTGGAGCAGATACGCAGTATTTT. It specifies CAAGERGAGADTQYF.

This clonotype was detected only a few times. The chain combines TRBV6-2 or TRBV6-3 with TRBJ1-2; 7 nucleotides align to TRBD1. The trim removed 10 bases at V and 3 bases at J, leaving 5 bases unmatched. Germline-derived CDR1 and CDR2 are MNHEY and SVGEGT. CDR3 length: 12 amino acids. CDR3 region: CATPGTDYGYTF. The CDR3 DNA reads as TGTGCCACCCCCGGGACAGACTATGGCTACACCTTC.

The table lists this clonotype with many counts. The chain carries TRBV6-1 and TRBJ2-3, with 10 bases aligning to TRBD2. The germline V gene has CDR1 MNHNS and CDR2 SASEGT. The CDR3 sequence is 15 residues long. V dropped 5 bases and J dropped 0; count of bases not matched to a gene: 2. The CDR3 is CASSHSGGSTDTQYF. CDR3 in DNA: TGTGCCAGCAGTCATAGCGGGGGGAGCACAGATACGCAGTATTTT.

The CDR3 DNA sequence: TGCAGTGCTAGAAGGGGGGAAACTGGTGAGACCCAGTACTTC. Its translation is CSARRGETGETQYF. The chain carries TRBV20-1 and TRBJ2-5, with D perhaps assigned TRBD1 or TRBD2 (6 bases each). This CDR3 has 14 amino acids. Germline lookup yields CDR1 DFQATT and CDR2 SNEGSKA (reference sequence). The V end was cut by 2 bases, the J end by 5 bases, with 15 bases between.

This clonotype has a handful of counts. The V gene is TRBV19, the J gene TRBJ2-1; 7 nucleotides align to TRBD1. Germline V gene data show CDR1 as LNHDA and CDR2 as SQIVND (reference sequence). The CDR3 covers 15 residues. Germline trimming cut 3 bases from V and 2 bases from J; bases unmatched to any gene: 4. The CDR3 DNA sequence: TGTGCCAGTAGTATCAGGGGGATCCCCTACAATGAGCAGTTCTTC. This sequence encodes CASSIRGIPYNEQFF.

This chain joins TRBV5-1 and TRBJ2-5, with D possibly being TRBD2 (6 bases). V gave up 4 bases and J gave up 5 bases, with 15 bases separating them. The germline gives CDR1 SGHRS, CDR2 YFSETQ. This CDR3 is built from 14 residues. The CDR3 DNA reads TGCGCCAGCAGCCCTCGACTAGTACGGGAGACCCAGTACTTC. It codes for CASSPRLVRETQYF.

This clonotype was found a few times. The chain joins TRBV2 to TRBJ2-3; 8 bases are shared with TRBD1. Germline V gene data show CDR1 as SNHLY and CDR2 as FYNNEI. After removal of 6 bases from V and 4 bases from J, the junction contained 6 bases not matched to a gene. The CDR3 totals 14 residues. CDR3: CASRSQGAADTQYF. DNA for the CDR3: TGTGCCAGCAGGTCGCAGGGGGCCGCAGATACGCAGTATTTT.

This clonotype came up many times. V and J are TRBV7-2 and TRBJ2-1, with TRBD2 matching over 10 bases. Trimming at V came to 5 bases and at J to 4 bases, leaving 5 bases not matched to a gene. This CDR3 has 15 residues. CDR1 and CDR2 from the germline V gene are SGHTA and FQGNSA. The CDR3 sequence is CASSTGTSVYNEQFF. The CDR3 DNA reads as TGTGCCAGCAGCACCGGGACTAGCGTATACAATGAGCAGTTCTTC.

This sequence joins TRBV30 and TRBJ2-1; no definite D call. Per germline, CDR1 GTSNPN and CDR2 SVGIG (reference sequence). This CDR3 has 13 amino acids. V was cut by 5 bases and J by 11 bases, with 19 bases left in between. CDR3 nucleotide sequence: TGTGCCTGGGGGCGGCAGGCTCCTGCAAAGCAGTTCTTC. It yields the protein CAWGRQAPAKQFF.

This clonotype occurred a few times. The chain combines TRBV4-2 with TRBJ1-1; D possibly corresponds to TRBD1 (5 bases). This CDR3 region has 15 residues. Trimming removed 4 bases from V and 1 base from J, with 13 bases in between. Germline lookup yields CDR1 LGHNA and CDR2 YNFKEQ. The CDR3 DNA reads as TGTGCCAGCAGCCGAAACCCGGGGGGGAACACTGAAGCTTTCTTT. Its protein product is CASSRNPGGNTEAFF.

This clonotype was seen more than once but under ten times. The CDR3 is CASSQGRGWDEKLFF. CDR3 nucleotide sequence: TGTGCCAGCAGCCAAGGCAGGGGATGGGATGAAAAACTGTTTTTT. This sequence joins TRBV3-1 and TRBJ1-4; a possible D gene is TRBD1 (6 bases). The germline CDR1 and CDR2 sequences are LGHDT and YNNKEL (reference sequence). The CDR3 consists of 15 residues. Trimming stripped 1 base from V and 6 bases from J, with 12 bases between.

The chain couples TRBV21-1 to TRBJ2-7; TRBD2, as called in the table, went unchecked against the DNA. TRBV21-1 is termed a pseudogene. The CDR3 spans 18 residues. The chain's CDR3 is CASSKEVEEPGLTHSYYF. The CDR3 nucleotides read TGTGCCAGCAGCAAAGAAGTGGAGGAACCGGGACTGACCCATTCGTACTACTTC.

This sequence joins TRBV2 and TRBJ2-3; 8 bases map to TRBD2. The CDR3 has 15 residues. Germline V lookup: CDR1 SNHLY, CDR2 FYNNEI. The V segment lost 3 bases and the J segment 3 bases; nucleotides outside the gene matches: 5. CDR3 residues: CASSDQAGDTDTQYF. For the CDR3, the DNA is TGTGCCAGCAGTGATCAAGCGGGGGATACAGATACGCAGTATTTT.

This clonotype was observed a handful of times. The rearrangement uses TRBV6-2 or TRBV6-3 and TRBJ1-1; 7 positions match TRBD1. Germline V gene data show CDR1 as MNHEY and CDR2 as SVGEGT. V was clipped by 6 bases and J by 0 bases; unmatched bases: 10. This CDR3 region has 16 residues. The CDR3 is CASRSMGRGLNTEAFF. CDR3 in DNA: TGTGCCAGCAGATCGATGGGGAGGGGGCTGAACACTGAAGCTTTCTTT.

This sequence joins TRBV7-8 and TRBJ2-3, with 8 nucleotides matching TRBD2. Germline V lookup: CDR1 SGHVS, CDR2 FQNEAQ. The CDR3 covers 18 residues. Trimming took 6 bases from V and 1 from J; bases not matched to a gene: 15. The CDR3: CASREPIGGGLRTDTQYF. The CDR3, as DNA: TGTGCCAGCAGAGAACCCATTGGCGGGGGGCTCCGCACAGATACGCAGTATTTT.